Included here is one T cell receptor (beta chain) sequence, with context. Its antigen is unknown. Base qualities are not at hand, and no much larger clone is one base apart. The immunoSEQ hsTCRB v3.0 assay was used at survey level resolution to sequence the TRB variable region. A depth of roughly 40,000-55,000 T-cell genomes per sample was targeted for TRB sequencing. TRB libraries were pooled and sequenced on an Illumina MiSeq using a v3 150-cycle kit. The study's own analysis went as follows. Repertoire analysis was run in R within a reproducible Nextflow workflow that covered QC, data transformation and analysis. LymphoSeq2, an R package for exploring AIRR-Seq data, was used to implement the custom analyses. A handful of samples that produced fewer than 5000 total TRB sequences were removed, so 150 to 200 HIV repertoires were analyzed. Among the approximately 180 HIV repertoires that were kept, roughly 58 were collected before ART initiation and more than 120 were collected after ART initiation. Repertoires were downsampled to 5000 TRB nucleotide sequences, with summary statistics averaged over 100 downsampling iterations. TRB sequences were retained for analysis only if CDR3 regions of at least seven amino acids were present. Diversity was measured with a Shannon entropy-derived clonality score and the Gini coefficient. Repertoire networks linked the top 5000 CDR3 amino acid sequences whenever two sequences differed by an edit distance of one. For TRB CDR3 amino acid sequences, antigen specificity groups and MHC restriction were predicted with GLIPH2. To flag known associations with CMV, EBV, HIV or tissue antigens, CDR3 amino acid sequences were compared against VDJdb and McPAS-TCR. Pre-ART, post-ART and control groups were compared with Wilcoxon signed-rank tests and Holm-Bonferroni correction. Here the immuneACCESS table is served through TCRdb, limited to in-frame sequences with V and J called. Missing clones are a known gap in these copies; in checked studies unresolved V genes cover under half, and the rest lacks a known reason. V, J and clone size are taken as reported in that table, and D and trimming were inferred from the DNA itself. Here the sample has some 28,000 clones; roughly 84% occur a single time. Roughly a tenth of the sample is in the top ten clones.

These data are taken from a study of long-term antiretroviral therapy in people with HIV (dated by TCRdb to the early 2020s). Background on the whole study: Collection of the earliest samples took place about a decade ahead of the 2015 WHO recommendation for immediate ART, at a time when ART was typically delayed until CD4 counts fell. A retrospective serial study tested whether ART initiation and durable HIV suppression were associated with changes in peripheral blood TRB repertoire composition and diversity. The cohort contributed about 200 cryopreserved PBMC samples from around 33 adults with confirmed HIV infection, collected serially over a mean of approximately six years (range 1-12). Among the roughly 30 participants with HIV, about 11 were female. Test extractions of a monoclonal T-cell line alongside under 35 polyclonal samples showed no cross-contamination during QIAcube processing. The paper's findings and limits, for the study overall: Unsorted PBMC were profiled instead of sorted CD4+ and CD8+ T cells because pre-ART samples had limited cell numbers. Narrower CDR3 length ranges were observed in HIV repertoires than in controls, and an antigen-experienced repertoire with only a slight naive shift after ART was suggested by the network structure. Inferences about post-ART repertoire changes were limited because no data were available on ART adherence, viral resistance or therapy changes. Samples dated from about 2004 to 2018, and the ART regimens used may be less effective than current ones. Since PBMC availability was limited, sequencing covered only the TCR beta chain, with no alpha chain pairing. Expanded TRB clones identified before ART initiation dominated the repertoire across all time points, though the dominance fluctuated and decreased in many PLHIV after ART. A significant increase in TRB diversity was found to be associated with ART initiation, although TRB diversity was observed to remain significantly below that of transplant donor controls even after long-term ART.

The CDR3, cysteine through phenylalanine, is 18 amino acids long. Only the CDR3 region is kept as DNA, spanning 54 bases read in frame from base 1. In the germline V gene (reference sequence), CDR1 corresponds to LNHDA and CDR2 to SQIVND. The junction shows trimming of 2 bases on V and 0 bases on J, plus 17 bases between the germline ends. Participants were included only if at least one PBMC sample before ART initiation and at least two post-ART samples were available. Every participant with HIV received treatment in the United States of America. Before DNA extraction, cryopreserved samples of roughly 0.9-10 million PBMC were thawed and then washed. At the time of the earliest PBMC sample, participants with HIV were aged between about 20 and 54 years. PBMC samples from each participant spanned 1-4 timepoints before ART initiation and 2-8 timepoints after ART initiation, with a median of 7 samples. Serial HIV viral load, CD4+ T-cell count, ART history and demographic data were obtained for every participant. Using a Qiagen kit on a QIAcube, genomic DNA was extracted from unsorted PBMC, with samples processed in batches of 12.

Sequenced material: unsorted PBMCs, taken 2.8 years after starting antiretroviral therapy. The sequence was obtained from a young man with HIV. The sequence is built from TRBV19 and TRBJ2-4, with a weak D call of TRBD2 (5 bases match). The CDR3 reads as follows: CASSIRGGESLAKNIQYF. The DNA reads TGTGCCAGTAGTATACGGGGTGGAGAGTCTTTAGCCAAAAACATTCAGTACTTC.